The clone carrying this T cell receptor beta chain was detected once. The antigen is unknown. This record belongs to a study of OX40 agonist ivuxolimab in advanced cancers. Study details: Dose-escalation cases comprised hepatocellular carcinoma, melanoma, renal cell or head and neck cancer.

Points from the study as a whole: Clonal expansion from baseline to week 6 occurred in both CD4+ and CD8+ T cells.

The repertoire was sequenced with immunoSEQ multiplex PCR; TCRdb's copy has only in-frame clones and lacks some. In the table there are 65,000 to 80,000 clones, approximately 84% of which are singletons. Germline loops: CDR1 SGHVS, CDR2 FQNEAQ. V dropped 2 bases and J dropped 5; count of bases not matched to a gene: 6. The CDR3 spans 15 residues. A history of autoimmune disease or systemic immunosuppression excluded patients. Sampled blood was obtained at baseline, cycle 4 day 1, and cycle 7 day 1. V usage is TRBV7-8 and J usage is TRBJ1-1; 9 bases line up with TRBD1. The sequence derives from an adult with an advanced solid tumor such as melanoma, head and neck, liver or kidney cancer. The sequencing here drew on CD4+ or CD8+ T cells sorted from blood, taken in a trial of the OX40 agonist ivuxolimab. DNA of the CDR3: TGTGCCAGCAGCTTAAGGACAGGGGAAAAGACTGAAGCTTTCTTT. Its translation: CASSLRTGEKTEAFF.